This T cell receptor (beta chain) originates from a study of shared clonotypes between healthy human individuals. Unsorted PBMC DNA sequencing spanned ten immunoSEQ deep assay plates. Clones were sequenced by immunoSEQ multiplex PCR, and TCRdb holds only the in-frame ones, with some missing. Among under 600,000 clones listed, about three quarters were seen once. Per the germline V gene, CDR1 is MNHNS and CDR2 is SASEGT. The length of the CDR3 is 13 residues. V lost 6 bases and J 5 bases, leaving 13 bases between the germline ends. The sample taken for sequencing was PBMCs. This receptor was identified in a woman aged 40 to 50 in good health. Some clones in this sample may be carry-over from other donors' samples. The V and J genes are TRBV6-1 and TRBJ2-5; D gene uncertain. CDR3 region: CASSASLGETQYF. CDR3 DNA sequence: TGTGCCAGCAGCGCGAGCCTGGGGGAGACCCAGTACTTC.